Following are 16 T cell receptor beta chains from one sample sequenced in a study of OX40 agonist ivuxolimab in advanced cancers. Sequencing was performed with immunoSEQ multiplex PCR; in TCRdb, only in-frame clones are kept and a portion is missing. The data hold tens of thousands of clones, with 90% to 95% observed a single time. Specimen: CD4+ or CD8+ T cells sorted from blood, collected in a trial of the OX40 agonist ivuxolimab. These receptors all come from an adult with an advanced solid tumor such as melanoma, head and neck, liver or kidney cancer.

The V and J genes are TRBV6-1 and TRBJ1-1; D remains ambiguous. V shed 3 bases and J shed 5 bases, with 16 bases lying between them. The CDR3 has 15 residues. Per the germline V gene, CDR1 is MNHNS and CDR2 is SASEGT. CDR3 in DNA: TGTGCCAGCAGTGATAGGACCGACGGTGGGACTGAAGCTTTCTTT. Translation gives CASSDRTDGGTEAFF.

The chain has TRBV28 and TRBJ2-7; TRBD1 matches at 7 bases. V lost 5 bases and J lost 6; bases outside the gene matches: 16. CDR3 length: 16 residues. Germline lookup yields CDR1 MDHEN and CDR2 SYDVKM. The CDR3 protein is CASSLPGQPSFSEQYF. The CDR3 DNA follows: TGTGCCAGCAGTCTCCCGGGACAGCCCAGCTTCAGCGAGCAGTACTTC.

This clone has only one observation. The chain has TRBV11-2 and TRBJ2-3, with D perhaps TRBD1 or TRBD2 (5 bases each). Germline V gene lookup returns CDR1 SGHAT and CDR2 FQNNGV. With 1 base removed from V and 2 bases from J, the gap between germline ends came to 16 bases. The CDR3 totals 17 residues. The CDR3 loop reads CASSLGQGGGTTDTQYF. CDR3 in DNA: TGTGCCAGCAGCTTAGGTCAAGGTGGGGGTACCACAGATACGCAGTATTTT.

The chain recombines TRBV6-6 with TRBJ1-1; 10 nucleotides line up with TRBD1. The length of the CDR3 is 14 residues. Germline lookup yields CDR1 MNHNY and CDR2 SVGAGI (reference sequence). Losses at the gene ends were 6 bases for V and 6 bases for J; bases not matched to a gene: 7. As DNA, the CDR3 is TGTGCCAGCAGGGCCCGGGACAGGGGACCTGAAGCTTTCTTT. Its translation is CASRARDRGPEAFF.

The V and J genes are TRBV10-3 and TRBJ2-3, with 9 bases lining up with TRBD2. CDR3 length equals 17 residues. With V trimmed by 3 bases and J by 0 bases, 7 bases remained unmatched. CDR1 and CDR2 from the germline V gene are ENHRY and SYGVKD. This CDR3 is CAISDPRLAASTDTQYF. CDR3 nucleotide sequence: TGTGCCATCAGTGATCCACGACTAGCGGCTAGCACAGATACGCAGTATTTT.

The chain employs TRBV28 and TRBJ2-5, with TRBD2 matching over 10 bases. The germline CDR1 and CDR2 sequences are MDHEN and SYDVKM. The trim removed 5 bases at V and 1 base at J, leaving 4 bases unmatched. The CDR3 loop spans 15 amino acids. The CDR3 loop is CASSGRLAGQETQYF. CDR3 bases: TGTGCCAGCAGTGGTCGACTAGCGGGCCAAGAGACCCAGTACTTC.

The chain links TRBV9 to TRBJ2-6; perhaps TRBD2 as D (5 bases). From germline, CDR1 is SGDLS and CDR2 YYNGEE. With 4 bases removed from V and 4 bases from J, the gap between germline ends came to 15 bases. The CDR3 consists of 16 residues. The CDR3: CASSPLLEAGANVLTF. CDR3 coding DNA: TGTGCCAGCAGCCCCCTACTGGAGGCGGGGGCCAACGTCCTGACTTTC.

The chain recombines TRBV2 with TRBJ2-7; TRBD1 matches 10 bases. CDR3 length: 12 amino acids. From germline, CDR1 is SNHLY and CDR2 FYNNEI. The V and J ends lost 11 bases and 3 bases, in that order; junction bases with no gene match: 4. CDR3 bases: TGTGCCGCCCGGGACAGGGGCTACGAGCAGTACTTC. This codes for CAARDRGYEQYF.

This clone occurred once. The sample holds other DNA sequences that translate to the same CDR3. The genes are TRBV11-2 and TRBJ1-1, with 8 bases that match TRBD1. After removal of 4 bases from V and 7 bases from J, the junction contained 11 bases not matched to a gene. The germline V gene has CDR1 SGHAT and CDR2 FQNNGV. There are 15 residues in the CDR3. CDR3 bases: TGTGCCAGCAGCTCAATTCAGGGGGCGCGGGGTGAAGCTTTCTTT. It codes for CASSSIQGARGEAFF.

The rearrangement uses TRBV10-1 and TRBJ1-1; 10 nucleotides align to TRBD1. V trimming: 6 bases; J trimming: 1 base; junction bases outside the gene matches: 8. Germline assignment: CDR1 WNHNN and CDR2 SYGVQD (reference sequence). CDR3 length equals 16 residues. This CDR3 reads CASRRNRQGANTEAFF. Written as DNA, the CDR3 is TGCGCCAGCAGGAGAAACAGACAGGGGGCGAACACTGAAGCTTTCTTT.

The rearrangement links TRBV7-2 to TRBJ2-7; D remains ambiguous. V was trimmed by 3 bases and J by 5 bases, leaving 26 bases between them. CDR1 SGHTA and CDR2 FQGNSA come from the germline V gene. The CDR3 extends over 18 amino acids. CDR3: CASSFFLKGSTLGHEQYF. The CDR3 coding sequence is TGTGCCAGCAGCTTTTTTTTAAAGGGATCCACTCTTGGGCACGAGCAGTACTTC.

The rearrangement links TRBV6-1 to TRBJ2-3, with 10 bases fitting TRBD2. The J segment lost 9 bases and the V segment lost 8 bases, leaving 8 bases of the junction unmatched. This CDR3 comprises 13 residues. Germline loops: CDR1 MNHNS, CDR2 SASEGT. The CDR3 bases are TGTGCCAGCGGGGAGCGGGGGGGCGACACGCAGTATTTT. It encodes CASGERGGDTQYF.

In DNA, the CDR3 is TGCGCCAGCAGCTGGGCCGGGACAGCGAATGAAAAACTGTTTTTT. The encoded protein is CASSWAGTANEKLFF. V and J are TRBV5-1 and TRBJ1-4; 7 bases agree with TRBD1. Germline lookup yields CDR1 SGHRS and CDR2 YFSETQ. V was pared by 3 bases and J by 5 bases, with 7 bases of the junction left unmatched. The CDR3 covers 15 residues.

In nucleotides, the CDR3 is TGTGCCAGCAGGAGGGACAGCCCCTATGGCTACACCTTC. Its protein product is CASRRDSPYGYTF. The chain has TRBV6-1 and TRBJ1-2; TRBD1 matches 7 bases. The germline V gene has CDR1 MNHNS and CDR2 SASEGT. There are 13 residues in the CDR3. Losses at the gene ends were 6 bases for V and 4 bases for J; bases not matched to a gene: 5.

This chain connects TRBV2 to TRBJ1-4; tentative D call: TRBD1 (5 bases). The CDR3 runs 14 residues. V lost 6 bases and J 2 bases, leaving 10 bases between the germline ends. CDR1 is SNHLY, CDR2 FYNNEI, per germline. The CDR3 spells CASRMDTTNEKLFF. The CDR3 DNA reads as TGTGCCAGCAGAATGGACACCACTAATGAAAAACTGTTTTTT.

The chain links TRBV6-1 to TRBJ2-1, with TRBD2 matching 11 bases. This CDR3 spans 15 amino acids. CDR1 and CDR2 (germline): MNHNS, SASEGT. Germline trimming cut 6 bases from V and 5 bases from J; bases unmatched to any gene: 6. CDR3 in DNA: TGTGCCAGCAGATTCACTAGCGGGGGAGACAATGAGCAGTTCTTC. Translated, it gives CASRFTSGGDNEQFF.